One and the same sample provided the 24 T cell receptor beta chains below, sequenced in a study of blood T cell repertoires in COVID-19. Generated by immunoSEQ multiplex PCR, the TCRdb table keeps only in-frame clones and is missing some. The sample has 40,000 to 55,000 clones, more than 75% seen once. Sequenced: peripheral blood. These receptors all come from a man between 65 and 80 years old with acute or convalescent COVID-19.

The V gene is TRBV14, the J gene TRBJ2-1; 9 bases match TRBD2. The CDR3 totals 15 residues. With 4 bases clipped from V and 4 bases from J, the junction kept 5 bases outside the gene matches. Germline-derived CDR1 and CDR2 are SGHDN and FVKESK. CDR3 sequence (DNA): TGTGCCAGCAGCCTTTTTAGCGGGGGTTACAATGAGCAGTTCTTC. Encoded protein: CASSLFSGGYNEQFF.

The chain employs TRBV6-4 and TRBJ2-1, with D possibly matching TRBD2 (6 bases). Per germline, CDR1 MRHNA and CDR2 SNTAGT. Trimming cost V 6 bases and J 3 bases, with 15 bases left between them. The CDR3 loop spans 15 amino acids. DNA for the CDR3: TGTGCCAGCAGCCGGGAGCCCAGCCTCTACAATGAGCAGTTCTTC. It specifies CASSREPSLYNEQFF.

The chain carries TRBV19 and TRBJ1-5; D call uncertain. CDR3 size: 14 residues. The germline CDR1 and CDR2 sequences are LNHDA and SQIVND (reference sequence). Trimming removed 0 bases at V and 7 bases at J, with 10 bases between. In DNA form, the CDR3 reads TGTGCCAGTAGTATAGAGGACTCGGGGCAGCCCCAGCATTTT. It is translated as CASSIEDSGQPQHF.

This clone is medium-sized (0.01 to 0.1%) by share. J is TRBJ1-6 and V is TRBV7-3, with TRBD1 as a possible D gene (6 bases). Germline V gives CDR1 SGHTA, CDR2 FQGTGA. With 5 bases removed from V and 7 bases from J, the gap between germline ends came to 15 bases. This CDR3 contains 15 residues. The CDR3 nucleotides are TGTGCCAGCAGCCATAGAGCAGGGGTCAATTCACCCCTCCACTTT. This gives the protein CASSHRAGVNSPLHF.

The chain carries TRBV6-5 and TRBJ2-1, with D perhaps TRBD2 (5 bases). Trimming stripped 2 bases from V and 5 bases from J, with 13 bases between. Per germline, CDR1 MNHEY and CDR2 SVGAGI. The CDR3 loop spans 15 amino acids. As DNA, the CDR3 is TGTGCCAGCAGTTACCTGGGGAGACGGGACAATGAGCAGTTCTTC. Translation gives CASSYLGRRDNEQFF.

The CDR3 nucleotides read TGTGCCATCCGCGGGACAGGGGCCCATTATAATTCACCCCTCCACTTT. Translating gives CAIRGTGAHYNSPLHF. The chain employs TRBV10-3 and TRBJ1-6; 10 bases match TRBD1. V lost 8 bases, J lost 4 bases, and 8 bases stayed unmatched. This CDR3 comprises 16 residues. Germline CDR1 is ENHRY and CDR2 is SYGVKD.

This clone has only one observation. This chain joins TRBV19 and TRBJ1-4; D is ambiguous. Germline V gives CDR1 LNHDA, CDR2 SQIVND (reference sequence). CDR3 length equals 12 residues. Trimming took off 7 bases at V and 5 bases at J, with 8 bases between the two ends. The CDR3 is CASKRRNEKLFF. In DNA, the CDR3 is TGTGCCAGTAAGAGGCGAAATGAAAAACTGTTTTTT.

This clone was seen just once. CDR3 DNA sequence: TGCGCCAGCAGCTTGGCCCCCCGACAGGGGACCACCTACGAGCAGTACTTC. It codes for CASSLAPRQGTTYEQYF. This sequence joins TRBV5-1 and TRBJ2-7; 8 bases align to TRBD1. The V gene end was trimmed by 0 bases and the J gene end by 2 bases; junction bases not matched to a gene: 10. The CDR3 extends over 17 amino acids. Germline CDR1 SGHRS, CDR2 YFSETQ.

This chain uses TRBV3-1 (or the pseudogene TRBV3-2) with TRBJ2-2; 9 bases fit TRBD2. The germline gives CDR1 LGHDT, CDR2 YNNKEL (reference sequence). The CDR3 sequence is 16 residues long. Losses at the gene ends were 4 bases for V and 4 bases for J; bases not matched to a gene: 7. The CDR3 is CASSPRGGSSTGELFF. CDR3 nucleotides: TGTGCCAGCAGCCCGCGGGGGGGTAGTTCCACCGGGGAGCTGTTTTTT.

The V and J genes are TRBV25-1 and TRBJ1-2; D ambiguous. This CDR3 is 12 amino acids long. The V gene lost 7 bases and the J gene lost 0 bases, with 6 bases spanning the gap. Germline V gene data show CDR1 as MGHDK and CDR2 as SYGVNS. CDR3 amino acids: CASTSANYGYTF. CDR3 in DNA: TGTGCCAGCACGAGCGCTAACTATGGCTACACCTTC.

This clone was counted between two and nine times. V and J are TRBV23-1 and TRBJ2-7, with D unresolved. TRBV23-1 is treated as an ORF (open reading frame) with a function not yet certain. The CDR3 consists of 14 residues. V was clipped by 4 bases and J by 4 bases, with 14 bases between them. The CDR3: CASSLILESYEQYF. CDR3 DNA: TGCGCCAGCAGTCTAATTCTAGAAAGTTACGAGCAGTACTTC.

This clone was recorded only once. The chain combines TRBV7-9 with TRBJ1-3, with TRBD1 as a possible D gene (5 bases). The V end lost 1 base, the J end lost 7 bases, and 14 bases lay between the germline ends. Per germline, CDR1 SEHNR and CDR2 FQNEAQ (reference sequence). The CDR3 totals 15 residues. CDR3 in DNA: TGTGCCAGCAGCTTAGTCATGGGGCAGAGGAACACCATATATTTT. Encoded protein: CASSLVMGQRNTIYF.

The V call is TRBV7-9, the J call TRBJ2-5; maybe TRBD1 (6 bases). V dropped 4 bases and J dropped 2 bases, with 14 bases sitting between them. The CDR3 totals 15 residues. Germline-derived CDR1 and CDR2 are SEHNR and FQNEAQ (reference sequence). In nucleotides, the CDR3 is TGTGCCAGCAGCTGGAAGGGACATCCTCAAGAGACCCAGTACTTC. Protein sequence: CASSWKGHPQETQYF.

This clone showed up just a few times. The chain combines TRBV5-1 with TRBJ2-7; 7 bases fit TRBD1. Germline V gene sequence: CDR1 SGHRS, CDR2 YFSETQ. The CDR3 is made up of 15 amino acids. Unmatched junction bases numbered 9, after V lost 5 bases and J lost 1 base. CDR3 bases: TGCGCCAGCAGGCTGGCAGAGGGGGCATCCTACGAGCAGTACTTC. Its protein product is CASRLAEGASYEQYF.

The CDR3 DNA sequence: TGCGCCAGCAGCCAAGACCTGGCAGGGGCGACCCAAACCGTAAAACTGTTTTTT. Amino acids: CASSQDLAGATQTVKLFF. V and J are TRBV4-3 and TRBJ1-4; D may be TRBD1 (6 bases). CDR3 length equals 18 residues. Trimming pared 0 bases from V and 10 bases from J, leaving 24 bases between. CDR1 is LGHNA, CDR2 YSLEER, per germline.

Of note for this clone: Other DNA sequences in this sample translate to the same CDR3. The J gene is TRBJ1-4, the V gene TRBV5-1; the match to TRBD1 covers 9 bases. The CDR3 is made up of 14 amino acids. Trimming removed 4 bases from V and 8 bases from J; junction bases left unmatched: 6. Germline V lookup: CDR1 SGHRS, CDR2 YFSETQ. This CDR3 is CASSTGQGGEKLFF. The CDR3 bases are TGCGCCAGCAGCACGGGACAGGGCGGCGAAAAACTGTTTTTT.

The rearrangement links TRBV15 to TRBJ2-5; 12 positions agree with TRBD2. The CDR3 runs 17 residues. V gave up 5 bases and J gave up 2 bases; unmatched junction bases: 9. Germline values: CDR1 LNHNV, CDR2 YYDKDF (reference sequence). CDR3 DNA sequence: TGTGCCACCAGCGGAGGGCGACTAGCGGGGGTTCAAGAGACCCAGTACTTC. Amino acid sequence: CATSGGRLAGVQETQYF. Using reference TRBV15 and TRBJ2-5 for the parts outside the CDR3, the full variable domain is DAMVIQNPRYQVTQFGKPVTLSCSQTLNHNVMYWYQQKSSQAPKLLFHYYDKDFNNEADTPDNFQSRRPNTSFCFLDIRSPGLGDTAMYLCATSGGRLAGVQETQYFGPGTRLLVL.

V and J are TRBV20-1 and TRBJ2-7, with D possibly TRBD1 on 5 matching bases. CDR3 length equals 14 residues. Trimming took off 3 bases at V and 1 base at J, with 13 bases between the two ends. Germline loops: CDR1 DFQATT, CDR2 SNEGSKA (reference sequence). The chain's CDR3 is CSASPPTDSYEQYF. The CDR3 DNA sequence: TGCAGTGCTAGTCCCCCGACAGATTCCTACGAGCAGTACTTC.

This chain connects TRBV10-1 to TRBJ2-1; D perhaps matches TRBD2 (5 bases). The V and J ends lost 5 bases and 9 bases respectively, with 14 bases between them. The CDR3 totals 13 residues. Germline values: CDR1 WNHNN, CDR2 SYGVQD (reference sequence). The CDR3 region is CASSPPGVGEQFF. The CDR3 DNA sequence: TGCGCCAGCAGTCCCCCCGGGGTTGGTGAGCAGTTCTTC.

This chain joins TRBV5-4 and TRBJ2-1, with a tentative D call TRBD1 (6 bases). V gave up 4 bases and J gave up 0 bases, with 14 bases separating them. Germline V lookup: CDR1 SGHNT, CDR2 YYREEE (reference sequence). The CDR3 is made up of 16 amino acids. The CDR3 protein is CASSPGQMSSYNEQFF. CDR3 in DNA: TGTGCCAGCAGCCCCGGACAGATGAGCTCCTACAATGAGCAGTTCTTC.

V and J are TRBV6-5 and TRBJ1-1; D is unresolved. The CDR3 covers 13 residues. Germline CDR1 and CDR2: MNHEY and SVGAGI. V was clipped by 9 bases and J by 1 base, with 12 bases between them. CDR3 protein: CASHYPTNTEAFF. In nucleotides, the CDR3 is TGTGCCAGTCACTACCCGACGAACACTGAAGCTTTCTTT.

The chain couples TRBV29-1 to TRBJ1-2, with TRBD1 identical over 10 bases. The V gene's germline CDR1 is SQVTM and CDR2 ANQGSEA. Trimming at V came to 3 bases and at J to 6 bases, leaving 4 bases not matched to a gene. The CDR3 contains 13 residues. Written as DNA, the CDR3 is TGCAGCGTTGATGGACAGGGGGGGAATGGCTACACCTTC. It is translated as CSVDGQGGNGYTF.

This sequence joins TRBV5-1 and TRBJ2-7; 8 positions match TRBD1. CDR1 SGHRS and CDR2 YFSETQ come from the germline V gene. The CDR3 consists of 14 residues. V lost 0 bases, J lost 7 bases, and 6 bases stayed unmatched. CDR3 in amino acids: CASSLDRGSREQYF. The DNA of the CDR3 is TGCGCCAGCAGCTTGGACAGGGGGTCGAGAGAGCAGTACTTC.

The DNA for the CDR3 is TGCAGTGCTAATGGACTGAATGGCTACACCTTC. Its translation: CSANGLNGYTF. The V and J genes are TRBV20-1 and TRBJ1-2; unclear D gene. The germline CDR1 and CDR2 sequences are DFQATT and SNEGSKA (reference sequence). The V end was cut by 4 bases, the J end by 6 bases, with 9 bases between. The CDR3 is 11 residues long.